This T cell receptor (beta chain) derives from a study of blood T cell repertoires in COVID-19. The overall study: Researchers got acute and convalescent COVID-19 samples from the United States, Italy and Spain. From T cells, B-cell-depleted T cells, or PBMCs came the material, which was cDNA or gDNA.

Trimming took 1 base from V and 5 from J; bases not matched to a gene: 3. The CDR3 contains 14 residues. In germline, CDR1 is SGHTA, CDR2 FQGNSA. Study processing details: Estimated nucleated cell counts came from reference gene primer amplification. Only in-frame clones appear in the TCRdb table, and some are missing; sequencing was by immunoSEQ multiplex PCR. V and J calls plus clone size are reproduced from that table; the DNA served to infer D and trimming. Of approximately 29,000 clones listed, roughly 89% are singletons. The sequencing input was peripheral blood. The receptor comes from a man between 65 and 85 years old with active COVID-19. The chain joins TRBV7-2 to TRBJ1-2, with 8 bases that match TRBD1. CDR3 sequence reads: CASSLGTGGYGYTF. The CDR3 region has the DNA TGTGCCAGCAGCTTAGGAACAGGGGGTTATGGCTACACCTTC.